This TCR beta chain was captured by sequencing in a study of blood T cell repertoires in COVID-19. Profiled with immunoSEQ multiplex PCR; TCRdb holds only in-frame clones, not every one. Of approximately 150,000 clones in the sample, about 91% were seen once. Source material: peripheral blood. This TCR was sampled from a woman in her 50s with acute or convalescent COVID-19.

CDR3 protein: CASSQDLAADTQYF. DNA for the CDR3: TGTGCCAGCAGCCAAGACTTAGCGGCAGATACGCAGTATTTT. The genes are TRBV4-2 and TRBJ2-3; TRBD2 might be the D (6 bases). The CDR3 totals 14 residues. In germline, CDR1 is LGHNA, CDR2 YNFKEQ. The V end lost 0 bases, the J end lost 4 bases, and 8 bases lay between the germline ends.